Each of the 22 T cell receptor beta chains below was sequenced from the same sample in a study of tumor and adjacent non-tumor tissue in lung cancer. A modified ARM-PCR protocol with three rounds of nested PCR amplified TCRbeta. TCRdb re-called the multiplex PCR reads through MiXCR, storing one row per CDR3 protein. The sample has some 80,000 distinct CDR3 sequences, around 76% seen once. RNA was extracted from bulk tissue without any cell sorting. This non-tumor lung sample came from over 3 cm beyond the tumor edge. The sequencing sample was made of distant non-tumor lung tissue. The receptors derive from a man between 65 and 85 years old with non-small cell lung cancer.

On this clonotype itself: Because the CDR3 is missing its conserved closing phenylalanine or tryptophan, this is likely a read error. The chain couples TRBV11-2 to TRBJ2-2, with 8 bases fitting TRBD2. Germline values: CDR1 SGHAT, CDR2 FQNNGV. The CDR3 contains 15 residues. The CDR3 DNA reads TGCGCCAGCAGAATACACGGGGGGGCTGACGGGGAGCTGTTTTAT. This gives the protein CASRIHGGADGELFY.

V and J are TRBV29-1 and TRBJ2-5; D is undetermined. Germline CDR1 is SQVTM and CDR2 is ANQGSEA. The V and J ends lost 6 bases and 1 base respectively, with 6 bases between them. This CDR3 comprises 11 residues. CDR3 sequence (DNA): TGCAGCGTGGGCAGCCAAGAGACCCAGTACTTC. Its protein product is CSVGSQETQYF.

The chain uses TRBV12-3 or TRBV12-4 and TRBJ1-4; D is possibly TRBD1 (5 bases). This CDR3 contains 15 residues. The CDR3 here is CVGRVQAGNNEKLFF. The DNA of the CDR3 is TGTGTCGGCAGAGTACAGGCAGGGAATAATGAAAAACTGTTTTTT.

As to this clonotype: This may stem from a read error, because a much larger clone lies one nucleotide away. This rearrangement joins TRBV10-1 to TRBJ1-2, with D uncertain. CDR3 length: 15 amino acids. Per the germline V gene, CDR1 is WNHNN and CDR2 is SYGVQD (reference sequence). Here the CDR3 DNA reads TGCGCCAGCAGTGAGTCGGCAGGCCAACCCTATGGCTGCACCTTC. This codes for CASSESAGQPYGCTF.

The gene calls are TRBV2 and TRBJ2-5; TRBD2 agrees at 7 bases. CDR3 length: 14 amino acids. Trimming cost V 11 bases and J 5 bases; bases outside gene matches: 14. Germline CDR1 is SNHLY and CDR2 is FYNNEI. This chain's CDR3 is CAGASGWGRETQYF. The CDR3 coding sequence is TGTGCCGGCGCTAGCGGCTGGGGTCGGGAGACCCAGTACTTC.

Note on this clonotype: At one boundary the junction diverges from the germline segment, which might be a read error. The chain has TRBV20-1 and TRBJ2-6; 7 bases agree with TRBD1. CDR1 DFQATT and CDR2 SNEGSKA come from the germline V gene (reference sequence). There are 15 residues in the CDR3. This chain's CDR3 is CSANGTASGANVVTF. The CDR3 bases are TGCAGTGCTAATGGGACAGCCTCTGGGGCCAACGTCGTGACTTTC.

Turning to this clonotype: A read error may explain this, as a much larger clone is one base away. The rearrangement joins TRBV5-6 to TRBJ2-2; D is uncertain. This CDR3 contains 12 residues. Germline lookup yields CDR1 SGHDT and CDR2 YYEEEE. The CDR3 region is CDSSFVSGELFF. CDR3 sequence (DNA): TGTGACAGCAGCTTCGTTAGCGGGGAGCTGTTTTTT.

Note on this clonotype: Sequence at one end of the junction differs from germline and may be a read error. The chain joins TRBV4-3 to TRBJ2-1; D remains unclear. Germline-derived CDR1 and CDR2 are LGHNA and YSLEER. There are 18 residues in the CDR3. The CDR3 sequence: CASSRDLSRRRSYNEQFF. The CDR3 nucleotides are TGCGCCAGCAGCCGAGATTTATCGCGTAGACGCTCCTACAATGAACAGTTCTTC.

The CDR3 reads CASSPLGGLGTEAFF. The DNA for the CDR3 is TGCGCCAGCAGCCCTCTCGGGGGGCTTGGAACTGAAGCTTTCTTT. This sequence joins TRBV5-1 and TRBJ1-1; perhaps TRBD1 as D (6 bases). Germline V lookup: CDR1 SGHRS, CDR2 YFSETQ. The germline V and J ends were trimmed by 4 bases and 5 bases, with 18 bases remaining between them. CDR3 length: 15 residues.

The table lists this clonotype with a few counts. A much larger clone sits a single nucleotide away, making a read error possible. V gene TRBV6-2 or TRBV6-3 combines with J gene TRBJ2-1; possible D gene TRBD2, 6 bases. This CDR3 comprises 13 residues. Germline CDR1 is MNHEY and CDR2 is SVGEGT. The CDR3 spells CVSSYGGTNEQFF. CDR3 sequence (DNA): TGTGTCAGCAGTTACGGCGGGACCAATGAGCAGTTCTTC.

This clonotype was counted only a few times. With a much larger clone just one base away, this may be a read error. The rearrangement links TRBV6-2 or TRBV6-3 to TRBJ2-3; D remains unclear. Germline CDR1 reads MNHEY; CDR2 reads SVGEGT. The CDR3 is 12 amino acids. In nucleotides, the CDR3 is TGTGTCAGCGCCTTGTCCACAGATACGCAGTATTTT. This sequence encodes CVSALSTDTQYF.

In the case of this clonotype: A much larger clone lies a single base off, so this may be a read error. The chain is built from TRBV7-8 and TRBJ1-1; D perhaps matches TRBD1 (5 bases). The CDR3 spans 15 residues. V lost 9 bases and J 1 base, leaving 18 bases between the germline ends. Germline CDR1 SGHVS, CDR2 FQNEAQ. Here the CDR3 reads CARSQGPRENTEAFF. CDR3 DNA sequence: TGTGCCAGGAGCCAGGGTCCGCGGGAGAACACTGAAGCTTTCTTT.

With respect to this clonotype: At one end, the junction sequence differs from germline, possibly due to a read error. The rearrangement uses TRBV11-2 and TRBJ2-7, with D possibly matching TRBD2 (6 bases). The V gene's germline CDR1 is SGHAT and CDR2 FQNNGV. The CDR3 totals 15 residues. CDR3 sequence reads: CVSSLDQEGRYEQYF. DNA for the CDR3: TGTGTCAGCAGCTTAGACCAGGAGGGCAGGTACGAGCAGTATTTC. Using reference TRBV11-2 and TRBJ2-7 for the parts outside the CDR3, the full variable domain is EAGVAQSPRYKIIEKRQSVAFWCNPISGHATLYWYQQILGQGPKLLIQFQNNGVVDDSQLPKDRFSAERLKGVDSTLKIQPAKLEDSAVYLCVSSLDQEGRYEQYFGPGTRLTVT.

Concerning this clonotype itself: An end of the junction differs from the germline gene, which may be a read error. The rearrangement uses TRBV12-3 or TRBV12-4 and TRBJ2-3; D gene uncertain. The CDR3 spans 17 residues. CDR3 sequence reads: CASSFSIGNITTDTQYF. CDR3 nucleotides: TGTGCCAGTAGTTTTAGCATAGGGAACATCACGACAGATACGCAGTATTTT.

Turning to this clonotype: Here the CDR3 omits its conserved ending phenylalanine or tryptophan, so a read error is the likely source. The gene calls are TRBV6-2 or TRBV6-3 and TRBJ1-5; tentatively, D is TRBD1 (5 bases). Trimming stripped 1 base from V and 7 bases from J, with 11 bases between. The length of the CDR3 is 14 residues. CDR1 and CDR2 from the germline V gene are MNHEY and SVGEGT. This CDR3 reads CASSYLRGNQPQHV. In DNA form, the CDR3 reads TGTGCCAGCAGTTACTTGCGGGGGAACCAGCCCCAGCATGTT.

On this clonotype: The junction differs from germline at one of its ends, possibly a read error. The chain couples TRBV6-6 to TRBJ2-1; D gene ambiguous. This CDR3 has 14 amino acids. The V gene's germline CDR1 is MNHNY and CDR2 SVGAGI (reference sequence). CDR3 residues: CASSYAQSTSEQLF. The DNA of the CDR3 is TGTGCCAGCAGTTACGCCCAGTCGACCAGTGAGCAGCTCTTC.

This clonotype appeared many times. This chain uses TRBV6-2 or TRBV6-3 with TRBJ2-7, with D unclear. CDR3 length: 14 amino acids. The V end lost 4 bases, the J end lost 1 base, and 11 bases lay between the germline ends. Germline CDR1 and CDR2: MNHEY and SVGEGT. The DNA for the CDR3 is TGTGCCAGCAGTTCCCTTAGTCTTTCCTACGAGCAGTACTTC. It is translated as CASSSLSLSYEQYF.

To note about this clonotype: The CDR3 end shows no conserved phenylalanine or tryptophan, and so a read error is likely. The chain has TRBV6-2 or TRBV6-3 and TRBJ2-1; D uncertain. The CDR3 sequence is 11 residues long. Looked up from germline, CDR1 is MNHEY and CDR2 is SVGEGT. V was cut by 2 bases and J by 13 bases, with 9 bases left in between. The CDR3 sequence: CASSYGPLQFL. The CDR3 DNA follows: TGTGCCAGCAGTTACGGGCCTCTTCAGTTCTTA.

Of note for this clonotype: The CDR3 end shows no conserved phenylalanine or tryptophan, and so a read error is likely. The J gene is TRBJ2-3, the V gene TRBV6-5; D gene unclear. Germline lookup yields CDR1 MNHEY and CDR2 SVGAGI. The CDR3 sequence is 16 residues long. The CDR3 is CASSYSPGRSTYTQYS. The CDR3 DNA reads TGTGCCAGCAGTTACTCTCCGGGTAGGAGCACATATACGCAGTATTCT.

As to this clonotype: This likely comes from a read error, as the CDR3 has no conserved phenylalanine or tryptophan at its end. The rearrangement links TRBV11-2 to TRBJ2-2, with TRBD2 as a possible D gene (5 bases). The CDR3 runs to 15 residues. Germline CDR1 and CDR2: SGHAT and FQNNGV. Trimming removed 6 bases from V and 0 bases from J, with 11 bases in between. Written as DNA, the CDR3 is TGTGCCAGCAGTCCCGGGGTACCGAACACCGGGGAGCTGTTTTCA. Translating it yields CASSPGVPNTGELFS.

CDR3 region: CSGIRGQQTQYF. DNA for the CDR3: TGCAGCGGTATAAGGGGTCAACAGACCCAGTACTTC. V usage is TRBV29-1 and J usage is TRBJ2-5, with D perhaps TRBD1 (5 bases). The CDR3 consists of 12 residues. Trimming left V 7 bases short and J 6 bases short, with 15 bases between. CDR1 and CDR2 from the germline V gene are SQVTM and ANQGSEA.

The rearrangement joins TRBV12-3 or TRBV12-4 to TRBJ1-2; possibly TRBD1 for D (6 bases). The CDR3 is 15 residues long. V was shortened by 9 bases and J by 2 bases, with 19 bases between the two germline ends. The DNA for the CDR3 is TGTGCCAGTGGTCCGACCGGGACACCAAACTATGGCTACACCTTC. It codes for CASGPTGTPNYGYTF.